What follows describes a single T cell receptor beta chain. These data are taken from a study of CD8 T cells in Susac syndrome. Across the whole study: Eight of the sequenced Susac syndrome patients were in remission, and five or six had active disease.

It was with random hexamers that 0.5 to 1 ug RNA was reverse transcribed. TCRdb re-called the immunoSEQ multiplex PCR reads through MiXCR, storing one row per CDR3 protein. The table has approximately 210,000 distinct CDR3 sequences, over 90% seen once. The CDR3 extends over 14 amino acids. The V gene's germline CDR1 is SGHVS and CDR2 FQNEAQ. Trimming pared 2 bases from V and 2 bases from J, leaving 7 bases between. Input material: CD4+ T cells from PBMCs. This clonotype originated in a human donor with Susac syndrome. The genes are TRBV7-8 and TRBJ2-1; weak D call: TRBD2 (6 bases). CDR3 bases: TGTGCCAGCAGCTTACCGGGGGCCTACAATGAGCAGTTCTTC. It codes for CASSLPGAYNEQFF. Drawing the rest from reference TRBV7-8 and TRBJ2-1, the complete variable domain is GAGVSQSPRYKVAKRGQDVALRCDPISGHVSLFWYQQALGQGPEFLTYFQNEAQLDKSGLPSDRFFAERPEGSVSTLKIQRTQQEDSAVYLCASSLPGAYNEQFFGPGTRLTVL.